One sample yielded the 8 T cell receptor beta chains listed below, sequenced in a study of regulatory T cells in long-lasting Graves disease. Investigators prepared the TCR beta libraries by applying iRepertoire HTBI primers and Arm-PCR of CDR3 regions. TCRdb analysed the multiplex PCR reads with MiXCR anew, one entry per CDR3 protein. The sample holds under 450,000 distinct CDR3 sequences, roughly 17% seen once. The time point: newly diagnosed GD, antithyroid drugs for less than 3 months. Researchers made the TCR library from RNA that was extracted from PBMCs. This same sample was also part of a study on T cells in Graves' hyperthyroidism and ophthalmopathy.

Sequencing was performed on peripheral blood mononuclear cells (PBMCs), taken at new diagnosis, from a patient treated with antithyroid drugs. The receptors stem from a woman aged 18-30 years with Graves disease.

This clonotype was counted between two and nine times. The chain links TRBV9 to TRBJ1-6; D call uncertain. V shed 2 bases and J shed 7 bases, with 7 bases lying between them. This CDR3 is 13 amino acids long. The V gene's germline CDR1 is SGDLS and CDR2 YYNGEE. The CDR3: CASSVGRNSPLHF. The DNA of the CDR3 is TGTGCCAGCAGCGTTGGACGGAATTCACCCCTCCACTTT.

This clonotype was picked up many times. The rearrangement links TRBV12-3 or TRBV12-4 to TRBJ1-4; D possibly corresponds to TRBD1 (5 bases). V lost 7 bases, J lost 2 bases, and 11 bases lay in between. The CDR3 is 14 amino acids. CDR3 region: CASTRGTTNEKLFF. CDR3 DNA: TGTGCCAGCACCCGAGGGACGACTAATGAAAAACTGTTTTTT.

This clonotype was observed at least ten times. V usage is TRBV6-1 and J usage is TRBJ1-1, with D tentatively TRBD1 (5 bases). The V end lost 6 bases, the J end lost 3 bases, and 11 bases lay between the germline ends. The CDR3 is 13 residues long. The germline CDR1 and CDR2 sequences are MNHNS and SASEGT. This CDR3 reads CASRRTTDTEAFF. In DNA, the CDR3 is TGTGCCAGCAGGAGGACGACAGACACTGAAGCTTTCTTT.

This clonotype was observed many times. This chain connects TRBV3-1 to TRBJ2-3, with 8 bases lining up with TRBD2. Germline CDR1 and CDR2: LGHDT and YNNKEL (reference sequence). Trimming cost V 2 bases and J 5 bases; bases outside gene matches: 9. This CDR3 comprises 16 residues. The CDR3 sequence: CASSQNPGLARDTQYF. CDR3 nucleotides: TGTGCCAGCAGCCAAAATCCAGGACTAGCCAGAGATACGCAGTATTTT.

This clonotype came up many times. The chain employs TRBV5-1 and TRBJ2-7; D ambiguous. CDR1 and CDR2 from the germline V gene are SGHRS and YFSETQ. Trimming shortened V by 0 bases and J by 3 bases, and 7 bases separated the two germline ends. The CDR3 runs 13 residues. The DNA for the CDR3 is TGCGCCAGCAGCTTGGATGTCATCTACGAGCAGTACTTC. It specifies CASSLDVIYEQYF.

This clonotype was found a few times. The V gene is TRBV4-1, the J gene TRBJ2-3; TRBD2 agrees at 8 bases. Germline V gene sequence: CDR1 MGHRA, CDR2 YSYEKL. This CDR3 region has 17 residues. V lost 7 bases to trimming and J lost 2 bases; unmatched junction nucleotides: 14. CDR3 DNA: TGCGCCAGCACCGAAGGGAGGCGAGCGGGGGACACAGATACGCAGTATTTT. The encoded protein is CASTEGRRAGDTDTQYF.

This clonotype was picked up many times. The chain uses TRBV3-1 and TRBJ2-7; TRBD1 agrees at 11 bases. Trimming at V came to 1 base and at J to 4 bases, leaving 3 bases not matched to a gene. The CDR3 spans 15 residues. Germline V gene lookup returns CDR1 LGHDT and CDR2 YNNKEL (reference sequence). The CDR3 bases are TGTGCCAGCAGCCAAGGGACAGGGGGCGCTTACGAGCAGTACTTC. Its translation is CASSQGTGGAYEQYF.

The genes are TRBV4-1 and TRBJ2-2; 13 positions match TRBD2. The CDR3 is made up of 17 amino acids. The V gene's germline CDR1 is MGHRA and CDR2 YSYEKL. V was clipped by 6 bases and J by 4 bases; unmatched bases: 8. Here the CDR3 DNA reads TGCGCCAGCAGTCAGGGGACTAGCGGGGTTTCCACCGGGGAGCTGTTTTTT. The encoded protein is CASSQGTSGVSTGELFF.